This TCR beta chain was found in a study of shared clonotypes between healthy human individuals. V lost 4 bases to trimming and J lost 0 bases; unmatched junction nucleotides: 9. The CDR3 extends over 18 amino acids. Germline V gene lookup returns CDR1 LGHNA and CDR2 YNFKEQ. Here immunoSEQ multiplex PCR was the method, and the copy in TCRdb shows in-frame clones only, minus some. This sample has some 1,100,000 clones, with 75% to 80% found just once. This clone was seen a handful of times. The antigen is undetermined. Study observations and caveats: Richness estimates generally favored naive over memory subsets.

The sequence derives from a man aged 18 to 30 in good health. Some clones in this sample may be carry-over from other donors' samples. Sequencing was carried out using memory CD4+ T cells from PBMCs. Subset of the sample: CD45RA-negative fraction. V gene TRBV4-2 combines with J gene TRBJ2-6; 7 positions match TRBD1. CDR3 sequence (DNA): TGTGCCAGCAGCCCTCGACAGGGACAAAGCTCTGGGGCCAACGTCCTGACTTTC. Translated: CASSPRQGQSSGANVLTF.